This TCR beta chain is from a study of cytomegalovirus exposure and HLA in healthy donors. Looking at the study overall: In a later analysis, the approximately 110 validation repertoires were reported to have used the same platform as the approximately 700 first-cohort repertoires. Findings and limits, study-wide: It was reported that the classifier diagnosed cytomegalovirus status with high specificity and sensitivity in both the original and validation cohorts. CMV antigen specificity of a few CMV-associated chains was confirmed in vitro. A subsequent analysis found that TCR clusters from the first cohort also tended to co-occur in the roughly 120 validation repertoires, with around 94% of cluster scores above 0.

Details on this clone: Its matching antigen is unknown.

Sequenced by immunoSEQ multiplex PCR; TCRdb stores in-frame clones only, minus some. The sample includes about 110,000 clones, approximately 95% of them seen just once. CDR3 size: 15 residues. Germline trimming cut 11 bases from V and 4 bases from J; bases unmatched to any gene: 8. Germline CDR1 reads LNHDA; CDR2 reads SQIVND (reference sequence). The receptor comes from a woman under 30 in good health and CMV-seronegative. This chain joins TRBV19 and TRBJ2-7; 16 bases align to TRBD2. The sample comprised PBMCs. CDR3 in amino acids: CAAGGTSGGVYEQYF. The CDR3 coding sequence is TGTGCCGCCGGCGGGACTAGCGGGGGGGTTTACGAGCAGTACTTC.